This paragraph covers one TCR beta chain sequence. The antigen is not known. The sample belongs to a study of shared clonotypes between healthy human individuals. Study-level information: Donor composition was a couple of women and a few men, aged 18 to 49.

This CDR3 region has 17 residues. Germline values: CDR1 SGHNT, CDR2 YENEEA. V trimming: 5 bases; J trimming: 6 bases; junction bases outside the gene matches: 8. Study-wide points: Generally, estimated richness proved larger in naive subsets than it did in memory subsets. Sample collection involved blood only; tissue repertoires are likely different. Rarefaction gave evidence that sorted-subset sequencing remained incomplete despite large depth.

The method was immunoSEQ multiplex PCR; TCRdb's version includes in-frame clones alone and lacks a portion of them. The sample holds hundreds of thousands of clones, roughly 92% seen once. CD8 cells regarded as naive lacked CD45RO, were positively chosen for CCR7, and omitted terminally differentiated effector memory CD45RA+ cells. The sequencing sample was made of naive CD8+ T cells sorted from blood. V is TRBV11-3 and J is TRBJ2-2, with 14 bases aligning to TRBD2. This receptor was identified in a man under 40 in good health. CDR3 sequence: CASSPTGTSGSSGELFF. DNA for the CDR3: TGTGCCAGCAGCCCAACAGGGACTAGCGGGAGCTCCGGGGAGCTGTTTTTT. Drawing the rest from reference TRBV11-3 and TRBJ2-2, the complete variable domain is EAGVVQSPRYKIIEKKQPVAFWCNPISGHNTLYWYLQNLGQGPELLIRYENEEAVDDSQLPKDRFSAERLKGVDSTLKIQPAELGDSAVYLCASSPTGTSGSSGELFFGEGSRLTVL.